The clone carrying this T cell receptor (beta chain) was detected only a few times. This sample was taken from a study of T-cell memory formation after mild COVID-19. There are 14 residues in the CDR3. Germline CDR1 reads LNHDA; CDR2 reads SQIVND (reference sequence). The V and J ends lost 4 bases and 1 base, in that order; junction bases with no gene match: 3. TCRdb independently ran MiXCR on the 5' RACE reads; one entry per CDR3 protein. The sample has over 120,000 distinct CDR3 sequences; approximately 26% are singletons. This TCR was sampled from an adult woman who had mild COVID-19 (a few samples of this study predate the infection). Cell type and time point are not known. The chain recombines TRBV19 with TRBJ1-1, with 7 bases identical to TRBD1. The sequencing input was PBMCs or a T cell subset sorted from them (not recorded which). CDR3 protein: CASSTGQTNTEAFF. CDR3 DNA sequence: TGTGCCAGTAGTACGGGACAGACGAACACTGAAGCTTTCTTT.